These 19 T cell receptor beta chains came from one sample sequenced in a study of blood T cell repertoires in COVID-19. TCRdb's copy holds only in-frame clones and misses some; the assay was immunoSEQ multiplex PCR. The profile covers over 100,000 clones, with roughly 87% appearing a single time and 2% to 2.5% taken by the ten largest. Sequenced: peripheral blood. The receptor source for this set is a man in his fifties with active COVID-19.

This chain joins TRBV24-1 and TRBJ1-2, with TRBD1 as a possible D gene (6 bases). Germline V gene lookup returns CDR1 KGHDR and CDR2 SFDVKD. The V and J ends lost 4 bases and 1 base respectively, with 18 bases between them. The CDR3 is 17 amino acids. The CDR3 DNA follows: TGTGCCACCAGTGACCCGATGCAGGGGTGGAGTAACTATGGCTACACCTTC. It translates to CATSDPMQGWSNYGYTF.

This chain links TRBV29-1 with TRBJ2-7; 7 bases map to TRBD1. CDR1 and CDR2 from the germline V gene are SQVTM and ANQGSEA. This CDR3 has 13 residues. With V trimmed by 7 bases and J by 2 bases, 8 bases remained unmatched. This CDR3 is CSARDSPTYEQYF. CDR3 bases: TGCAGCGCCCGGGACAGTCCAACCTACGAGCAGTACTTC.

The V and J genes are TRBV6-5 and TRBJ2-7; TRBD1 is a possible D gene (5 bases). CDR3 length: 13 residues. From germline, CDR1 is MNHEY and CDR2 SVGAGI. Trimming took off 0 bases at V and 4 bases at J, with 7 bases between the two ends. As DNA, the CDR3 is TGTGCCAGCAGTTACTCTGGGGCTTACGAGCAGTACTTC. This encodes CASSYSGAYEQYF.

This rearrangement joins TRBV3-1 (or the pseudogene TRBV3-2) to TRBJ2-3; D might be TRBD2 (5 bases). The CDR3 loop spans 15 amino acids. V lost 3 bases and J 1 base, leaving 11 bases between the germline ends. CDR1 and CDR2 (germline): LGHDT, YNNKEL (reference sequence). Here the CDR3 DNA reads TGTGCCAGCAGCCAGCCCGGGGAAGGCACAGATACGCAGTATTTT. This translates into CASSQPGEGTDTQYF.

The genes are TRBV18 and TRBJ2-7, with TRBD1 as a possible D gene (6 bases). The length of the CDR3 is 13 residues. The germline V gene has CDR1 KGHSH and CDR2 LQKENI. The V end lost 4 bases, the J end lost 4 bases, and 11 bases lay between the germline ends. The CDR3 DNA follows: TGTGCCAGCTCACGGGGACACGAGTACGAGCAGTACTTC. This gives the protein CASSRGHEYEQYF.

The CDR3 coding sequence is TGTGCCAGCAGCCTAGGACAGGGAGGGGAAAAACTGTTTTTT. It yields the protein CASSLGQGGEKLFF. The V and J genes are TRBV6-5 and TRBJ1-4; 8 bases map to TRBD1. The V gene's germline CDR1 is MNHEY and CDR2 SVGAGI. This CDR3 spans 14 amino acids. J gave up 8 bases and V 6 bases, and 8 bases lay outside the gene matches.

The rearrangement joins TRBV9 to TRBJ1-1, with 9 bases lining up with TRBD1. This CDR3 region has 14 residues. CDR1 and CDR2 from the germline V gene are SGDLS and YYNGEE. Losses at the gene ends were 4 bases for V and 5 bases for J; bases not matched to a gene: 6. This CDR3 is CASSTQQGATEAFF. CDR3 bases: TGTGCCAGCAGCACCCAACAGGGGGCGACTGAAGCTTTCTTT. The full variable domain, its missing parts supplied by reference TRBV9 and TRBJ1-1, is DSGVTQTPKHLITATGQRVTLRCSPRSGDLSVYWYQQSLDQGLQFLIQYYNGEERAKGNILERFSAQQFPDLHSELNLSSLELGDSALYFCASSTQQGATEAFFGQGTRLTVV.

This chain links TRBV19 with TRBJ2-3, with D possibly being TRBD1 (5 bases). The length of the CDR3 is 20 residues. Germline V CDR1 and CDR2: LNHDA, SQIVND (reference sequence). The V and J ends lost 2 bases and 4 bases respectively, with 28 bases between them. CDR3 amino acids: CASSIIKDTNGDSRPDTQYF. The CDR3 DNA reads TGTGCCAGTAGTATAATCAAGGACACGAACGGTGACTCCCGGCCAGATACGCAGTATTTT.

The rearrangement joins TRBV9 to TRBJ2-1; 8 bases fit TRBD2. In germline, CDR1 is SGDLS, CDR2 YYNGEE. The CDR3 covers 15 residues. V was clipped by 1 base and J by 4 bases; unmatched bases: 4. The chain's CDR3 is CASSVRVAGYNEQFF. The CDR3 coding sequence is TGTGCCAGCAGCGTACGGGTAGCGGGGTACAATGAGCAGTTCTTC.

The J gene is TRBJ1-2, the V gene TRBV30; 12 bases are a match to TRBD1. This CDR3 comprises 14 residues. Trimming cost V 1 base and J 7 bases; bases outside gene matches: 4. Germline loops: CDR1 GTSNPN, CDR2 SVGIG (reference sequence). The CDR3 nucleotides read TGTGCCTGGAGTGGGGGACAGGGGGCGATTGGCTACACCTTC. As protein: CAWSGGQGAIGYTF.

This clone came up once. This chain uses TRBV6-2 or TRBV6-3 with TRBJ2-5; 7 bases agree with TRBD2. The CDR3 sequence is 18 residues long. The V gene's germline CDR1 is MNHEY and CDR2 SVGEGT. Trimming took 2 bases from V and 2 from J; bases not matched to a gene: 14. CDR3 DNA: TGTGCCAGCAGTTACGATGTGGCTCTGGGAGGGCTACAAGAGACCCAGTACTTC. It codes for CASSYDVALGGLQETQYF.

The CDR3 reads CASSFVREETQYF. For the CDR3, the DNA is TGTGCCAGCAGTTTTGTAAGGGAGGAGACCCAGTACTTC. The rearrangement joins TRBV12-3 or TRBV12-4 to TRBJ2-5; the D gene is possibly TRBD2 (5 bases). Deletions cut 3 bases from V and 5 bases from J, with 10 bases between. This CDR3 spans 13 amino acids.

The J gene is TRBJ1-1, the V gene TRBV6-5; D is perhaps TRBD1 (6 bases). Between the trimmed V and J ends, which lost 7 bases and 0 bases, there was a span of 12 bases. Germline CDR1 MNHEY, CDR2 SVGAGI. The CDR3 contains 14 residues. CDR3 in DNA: TGTGCCAGCAAATCGGACAGCATGAACACTGAAGCTTTCTTT. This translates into CASKSDSMNTEAFF.

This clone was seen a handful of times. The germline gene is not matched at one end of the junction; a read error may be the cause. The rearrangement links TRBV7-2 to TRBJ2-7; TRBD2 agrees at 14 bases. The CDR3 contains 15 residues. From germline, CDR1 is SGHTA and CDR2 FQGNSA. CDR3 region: CASSEPGLAGANLDF. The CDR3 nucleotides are TGTGCCAGCAGCGAACCGGGACTAGCGGGGGCAAACTTGGACTTC.

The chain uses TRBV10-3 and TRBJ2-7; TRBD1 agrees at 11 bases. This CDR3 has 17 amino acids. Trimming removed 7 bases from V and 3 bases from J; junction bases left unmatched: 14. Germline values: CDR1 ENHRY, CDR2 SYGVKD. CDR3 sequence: CAITPGQGAAGGYEQYF. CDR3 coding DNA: TGTGCCATCACCCCCGGACAGGGGGCGGCGGGGGGCTACGAGCAGTACTTC.

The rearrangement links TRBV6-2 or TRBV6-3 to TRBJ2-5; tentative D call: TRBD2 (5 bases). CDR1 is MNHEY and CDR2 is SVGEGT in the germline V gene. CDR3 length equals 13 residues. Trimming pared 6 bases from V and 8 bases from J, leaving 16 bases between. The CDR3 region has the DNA TGTGCCAGCAGCCGCGTAACTAGTACCACCCAGTACTTC. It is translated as CASSRVTSTTQYF.

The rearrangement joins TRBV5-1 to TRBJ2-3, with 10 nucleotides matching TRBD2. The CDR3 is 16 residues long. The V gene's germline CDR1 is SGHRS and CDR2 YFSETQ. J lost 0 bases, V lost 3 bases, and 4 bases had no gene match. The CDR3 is CASSWLAGASTDTQYF. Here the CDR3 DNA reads TGCGCCAGCAGCTGGCTAGCGGGGGCCAGCACAGATACGCAGTATTTT.

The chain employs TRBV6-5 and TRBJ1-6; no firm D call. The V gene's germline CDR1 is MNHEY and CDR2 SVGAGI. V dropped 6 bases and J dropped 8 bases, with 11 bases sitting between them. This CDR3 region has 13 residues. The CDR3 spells CASSREKDSPLHF. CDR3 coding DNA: TGTGCCAGCAGCCGGGAAAAGGATTCACCCCTCCACTTT.

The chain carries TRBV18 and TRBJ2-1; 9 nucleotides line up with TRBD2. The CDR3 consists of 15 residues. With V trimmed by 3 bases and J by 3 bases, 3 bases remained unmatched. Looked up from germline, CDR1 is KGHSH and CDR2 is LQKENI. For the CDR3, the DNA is TGTGCCAGCTCACCCTCTAGCGGGGACTACAATGAGCAGTTCTTC. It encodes CASSPSSGDYNEQFF.